This T cell receptor beta chain was recorded in a study of molecular identifiers for immune sequencing clone quantification. About the research overall: Five aliquots were made in replicates from the RNA of 20,000 or 100,000 naive CD8 cells, and four were sequenced.

Between about 20,000 and 1,100,000 sorted cells, with 10%, 30% or 50% RNA, yielded naive CD8 libraries. For naive CD8 T cells, sorting used the CD8+CD4-CCR7+CD45RA+ phenotype. TCRdb ran MiXCR on the PCR reads and lists one entry per CDR3 protein. The top ten hold 0.78% of the sample, which has over 550,000 distinct CDR3 sequences, about 25% seen once. This clonotype was recorded a few times. The CDR3 consists of 15 residues. Germline V gene data show CDR1 as LGHNT and CDR2 as FRNRAP. V lost 0 bases and J lost 4, with 13 bases in between. This receptor was taken from a human donor in good health. Some libraries in this study had Jurkat cell RNA spiked in. The sequenced sample was naive CD8+ T cells from blood, with Jurkat cell RNA spiked in. Subset here: FACS-sorted CD8+CD4-CCR7+CD45RA+ naive T cells. The gene calls are TRBV12-5 and TRBJ2-7; weak D call: TRBD2 (5 bases). CDR3 DNA: TGTGCTAGTGGTTTGGTACTGGGCCGGGATTACGAGCAGTACTTC. Its protein product is CASGLVLGRDYEQYF.